A selection of T cell receptor beta chains follows, all from one sample in a study of OX40 agonist ivuxolimab in advanced cancers. Sequencing was performed with immunoSEQ multiplex PCR; in TCRdb, only in-frame clones are kept and a portion is missing. This table holds more than 75,000 clones, around nine tenths found once. The specimen comprised CD4+ or CD8+ T cells sorted from blood, sampled in a trial of the OX40 agonist ivuxolimab. These receptors came from an adult with an advanced solid tumor such as melanoma, head and neck, liver or kidney cancer. Both conserved end residues are part of each CDR3. The order of the fields is clone size, D gene, V gene, J gene, CDR3 DNA, CDR3 protein. D genes are given only for firm matches. Size is stated for part of the rows, as once, few or many counts, or as a class when the clone is expanded.

clone size: NA; D gene: NA; V gene: TRBV12-5; J gene: TRBJ2-5; CDR3 DNA: TGTGCTAGTGGTCGGGACGGCCACAGGGAGACCCAGTACTTC; CDR3 protein: CASGRDGHRETQYF
clone size: once; D gene: NA; V gene: TRBV6-1; J gene: TRBJ1-6; CDR3 DNA: TGTGCCAGCAGTGAACAGCAGTCCTATAATTCACCCCTCCACTTT; CDR3 protein: CASSEQQSYNSPLHF
clone size: NA; D gene: NA; V gene: TRBV28; J gene: TRBJ1-2; CDR3 DNA: TGTGCCAGCAGTTTGGGGGCCACAGGCTATGGCTACACCTTC; CDR3 protein: CASSLGATGYGYTF
clone size: NA; D gene: NA; V gene: TRBV2; J gene: TRBJ1-4; CDR3 DNA: TGTGCCAGCAGTGGATCCGGCGGGGAAAAACTGTTTTTT; CDR3 protein: CASSGSGGEKLFF
clone size: few; D gene: NA; V gene: TRBV11-3; J gene: TRBJ1-1; CDR3 DNA: TGTGCCAGCAGCTTTACAGGGTACACTGAAGCTTTCTTT; CDR3 protein: CASSFTGYTEAFF
clone size: NA; D gene: NA; V gene: TRBV28; J gene: TRBJ2-5; CDR3 DNA: TGTGCCAGCAGCGGAATGACCCAGTACTTC; CDR3 protein: CASSGMTQYF
clone size: NA; D gene: TRBD1; V gene: TRBV5-1; J gene: TRBJ2-1; CDR3 DNA: TGCGCCAGCAGGGGGACAGGGGGAAATGAGCAGTTCTTC; CDR3 protein: CASRGTGGNEQFF
clone size: NA; D gene: NA; V gene: TRBV2; J gene: TRBJ1-1; CDR3 DNA: TGTGCCAGCAGTGTGACAGAAAACACTGAAGCTTTCTTT; CDR3 protein: CASSVTENTEAFF
clone size: few; D gene: TRBD1; V gene: TRBV7-8; J gene: TRBJ1-4; CDR3 DNA: TGTGCCAGCAGCTACGGGGACAGGGGGAAAAAACTGTTTTTT; CDR3 protein: CASSYGDRGKKLFF
clone size: once; D gene: NA; V gene: TRBV7-8; J gene: TRBJ2-2; CDR3 DNA: TGTGCCAGCAGCTTAAGGCGGGCAACCACCGGGGAGCTGTTTTTT; CDR3 protein: CASSLRRATTGELFF
clone size: NA; D gene: NA; V gene: TRBV6-5; J gene: TRBJ1-4; CDR3 DNA: TGTGCCAGCAGTAGCCGGGGCGAAAAACTGTTTTTT; CDR3 protein: CASSSRGEKLFF
clone size: NA; D gene: NA; V gene: TRBV5-4; J gene: TRBJ2-5; CDR3 DNA: TGTGCCAGCAGCTTGGACAGAGGCGGGTCGGAGACCCAGTACTTC; CDR3 protein: CASSLDRGGSETQYF
clone size: NA; D gene: NA; V gene: TRBV6-5; J gene: TRBJ2-5; CDR3 DNA: TGTGCCAGCAGTCCTTCCCAAACCCAGGGAAAGACCCAGTACTTC; CDR3 protein: CASSPSQTQGKTQYF
clone size: NA; D gene: NA; V gene: TRBV7-9; J gene: TRBJ1-1; CDR3 DNA: TGTGCCAGCAGCTTAGTGCAGGGCCACACTGAAGCTTTCTTT; CDR3 protein: CASSLVQGHTEAFF
clone size: NA; D gene: NA; V gene: TRBV5-1; J gene: TRBJ1-1; CDR3 DNA: TGCGCCAGCAGCGGGGGGTCACTGAACACTGAAGCTTTCTTT; CDR3 protein: CASSGGSLNTEAFF
clone size: NA; D gene: TRBD1; V gene: TRBV11-2; J gene: TRBJ1-5; CDR3 DNA: TGTGCCAGCAGCCCACAGGGGAATCAGCCCCAGCATTTT; CDR3 protein: CASSPQGNQPQHF
clone size: NA; D gene: TRBD2; V gene: TRBV7-7; J gene: TRBJ2-5; CDR3 DNA: TGTGCTAGCACCAGGACTAGCGGGACTCAAGAGACCCAGTACTTC; CDR3 protein: CASTRTSGTQETQYF
clone size: NA; D gene: NA; V gene: TRBV30; J gene: TRBJ1-2; CDR3 DNA: TGTGCCTGGAGTGTACGGTATGGCTACACCTTC; CDR3 protein: CAWSVRYGYTF
clone size: once; D gene: NA; V gene: TRBV19; J gene: TRBJ2-1; CDR3 DNA: TGTGCCAGTAGTATCCACCGGTCCTCCTACAATGAGCAGTTCTTC; CDR3 protein: CASSIHRSSYNEQFF
clone size: NA; D gene: NA; V gene: TRBV7-2; J gene: TRBJ2-1; CDR3 DNA: TGTGCCAGCAGCTTGGGTGCAAGCTCCTACAATGAGCAGTTCTTC; CDR3 protein: CASSLGASSYNEQFF
clone size: NA; D gene: TRBD1; V gene: TRBV28; J gene: TRBJ1-6; CDR3 DNA: TGTGCCAGCAGAATCCAGGGGGCGCATTCACCCCTCCACTTT; CDR3 protein: CASRIQGAHSPLHF
clone size: NA; D gene: TRBD2; V gene: TRBV28; J gene: TRBJ2-7; CDR3 DNA: TGTGCCAGCAGTTCCGTCCTAGCGGGAGGGCATAACGAGCAGTACTTC; CDR3 protein: CASSSVLAGGHNEQYF
clone size: NA; D gene: TRBD1; V gene: TRBV5-1; J gene: TRBJ2-3; CDR3 DNA: TGCGCCAGCAGTACCGACAGGGGTAGCACAGATACGCAGTATTTT; CDR3 protein: CASSTDRGSTDTQYF
clone size: NA; D gene: NA; V gene: TRBV30; J gene: TRBJ1-1; CDR3 DNA: TGTGCCCGTGCAAAGCTGAACACTGAAGCTTTCTTT; CDR3 protein: CARAKLNTEAFF
clone size: once; D gene: NA; V gene: TRBV29-1; J gene: TRBJ1-3; CDR3 DNA: TGCAGCGCATTAGGGGACTCTGGAAACACCATATATTTT; CDR3 protein: CSALGDSGNTIYF
clone size: few; D gene: NA; V gene: TRBV7-2; J gene: TRBJ2-4; CDR3 DNA: TGTGCCAGCAGCTTAGGGGCGGCACCAAAAAACATTCAGTACTTC; CDR3 protein: CASSLGAAPKNIQYF
clone size: NA; D gene: TRBD1; V gene: TRBV9; J gene: TRBJ1-2; CDR3 DNA: TGTGCCAGCAGCGTAGCAGGACAGGGGGCAGGAGGCTACACCTTC; CDR3 protein: CASSVAGQGAGGYTF
clone size: NA; D gene: TRBD1; V gene: TRBV4-3; J gene: TRBJ1-3; CDR3 DNA: TGCGCCAGCAGCCAAGATCTAGGAGGGGGCCGGGGCTCTGGAAACACCATATATTTT; CDR3 protein: CASSQDLGGGRGSGNTIYF
clone size: NA; D gene: NA; V gene: TRBV28; J gene: TRBJ1-2; CDR3 DNA: TGTGCCAGCAGTTTGAGTGGGGGGCGGAGAGGCTACACCTTC; CDR3 protein: CASSLSGGRRGYTF
clone size: medium-sized; D gene: TRBD1; V gene: TRBV19; J gene: TRBJ1-3; CDR3 DNA: TGTGCCAGTAGTATCGACAGGGCCTCCTCTGGAAACACCATATATTTT; CDR3 protein: CASSIDRASSGNTIYF
clone size: NA; D gene: NA; V gene: TRBV5-6; J gene: TRBJ2-7; CDR3 DNA: TGTGCCAGCAGCGCTTTTGGAACTCTCTTGGGCGAGCAGTACTTC; CDR3 protein: CASSAFGTLLGEQYF
clone size: once; D gene: NA; V gene: TRBV16; J gene: TRBJ1-1; CDR3 DNA: TGTGCCAGCAGCCAATCAAGGGGCACTGAAGCTTTCTTT; CDR3 protein: CASSQSRGTEAFF
clone size: NA; D gene: NA; V gene: TRBV2; J gene: TRBJ1-1; CDR3 DNA: TGTGCCAGCACCGGGGTGATAGGGGCGAGCACTGAAGCTTTCTTT; CDR3 protein: CASTGVIGASTEAFF
clone size: NA; D gene: NA; V gene: TRBV5-1; J gene: TRBJ1-3; CDR3 DNA: TGCGCCAGCAGCCTAGGACGGAACTCTGGAAACACCATATATTTT; CDR3 protein: CASSLGRNSGNTIYF
clone size: NA; D gene: NA; V gene: TRBV6-5; J gene: TRBJ1-1; CDR3 DNA: TGTGCCAGCAGTCCTTCTCAGGGAGCTGAAGCTTTCTTT; CDR3 protein: CASSPSQGAEAFF
clone size: NA; D gene: NA; V gene: TRBV18; J gene: TRBJ1-1; CDR3 DNA: TGTGCCAGCTCAACCGAGATACGGGGCGCGAACACTGAAGCTTTCTTT; CDR3 protein: CASSTEIRGANTEAFF
clone size: NA; D gene: NA; V gene: TRBV7-9; J gene: TRBJ2-2; CDR3 DNA: TGTGCCAGCAACCCCCTGGGGGCCGGGGAGCTGTTTTTT; CDR3 protein: CASNPLGAGELFF
clone size: NA; D gene: NA; V gene: TRBV7-3; J gene: TRBJ1-1; CDR3 DNA: TGTGCCAGCAGCCCGCACCCGAACACGGAAACTGAAGCTTTCTTT; CDR3 protein: CASSPHPNTETEAFF
clone size: NA; D gene: TRBD1; V gene: TRBV6-1; J gene: TRBJ1-5; CDR3 DNA: TGTGCCAGCAGTGCGGGGACAGCGAAAGCGTATAGCAATCAGCCCCAGCATTTT; CDR3 protein: CASSAGTAKAYSNQPQHF
clone size: NA; D gene: TRBD2; V gene: TRBV28; J gene: TRBJ2-7; CDR3 DNA: TGTGCCAGCACGGGGGGTTTTTCCCGCTCCTACGAGCAGTACTTC; CDR3 protein: CASTGGFSRSYEQYF
clone size: NA; D gene: TRBD1; V gene: TRBV30; J gene: TRBJ2-5; CDR3 DNA: TGTGCCTGGAGTGTGGGACAGGTCCAAGAGACCCAGTACTTC; CDR3 protein: CAWSVGQVQETQYF
clone size: NA; D gene: NA; V gene: TRBV6-1; J gene: TRBJ2-5; CDR3 DNA: TGTGCCAGCAGTGAAGAAGGGGCAGGGACCCAGTACTTC; CDR3 protein: CASSEEGAGTQYF
clone size: NA; D gene: TRBD1; V gene: TRBV7-2; J gene: TRBJ2-2; CDR3 DNA: TGTGCCAGCGGAACAGGGGCCACCGGGGAGCTGTTTTTT; CDR3 protein: CASGTGATGELFF
clone size: NA; D gene: NA; V gene: TRBV6-1; J gene: TRBJ1-5; CDR3 DNA: TGTGCCAGCAGTGAAACCCATCAGCCCCAGCATTTT; CDR3 protein: CASSETHQPQHF
clone size: NA; D gene: TRBD2; V gene: TRBV5-4; J gene: TRBJ2-2; CDR3 DNA: TGTGCCAGCAGCTCATTAGCGGGAGGGCTTTCAAACACCGGGGAGCTGTTTTTT; CDR3 protein: CASSSLAGGLSNTGELFF
clone size: NA; D gene: NA; V gene: TRBV7-2; J gene: TRBJ1-3; CDR3 DNA: TGTGCCAGCAGCTCCCAGGGGATTGGAAACACCATATATTTT; CDR3 protein: CASSSQGIGNTIYF
clone size: NA; D gene: NA; V gene: TRBV5-4; J gene: TRBJ2-3; CDR3 DNA: TGTGCCAGCAGCCCGCCGGGAATAAGGGCAGATACGCAGTATTTT; CDR3 protein: CASSPPGIRADTQYF
clone size: NA; D gene: NA; V gene: TRBV11-2; J gene: TRBJ2-7; CDR3 DNA: TGTGCCAGCAGCCTAGCTTACGAACAGTACTTC; CDR3 protein: CASSLAYEQYF
clone size: NA; D gene: NA; V gene: TRBV4-3; J gene: TRBJ2-1; CDR3 DNA: TGCGCCAGCAGCCAAGATGGAGGATACAATGAGCAGTTCTTC; CDR3 protein: CASSQDGGYNEQFF
clone size: NA; D gene: NA; V gene: TRBV18; J gene: TRBJ2-3; CDR3 DNA: TGTGCCAGCTCTCCCGTAGGGGATACGCAGTATTTT; CDR3 protein: CASSPVGDTQYF
clone size: NA; D gene: TRBD2; V gene: TRBV11-2; J gene: TRBJ2-3; CDR3 DNA: TGTGCCAGCAGAAGAATAGCGGGAGGGCGAGATACGCAGTATTTT; CDR3 protein: CASRRIAGGRDTQYF
clone size: NA; D gene: NA; V gene: TRBV6-6; J gene: TRBJ2-3; CDR3 DNA: TGTGCCAGCAGTTACGGGACGGGTGGGAAGGCAGATACGCAGTATTTT; CDR3 protein: CASSYGTGGKADTQYF
clone size: NA; D gene: TRBD2; V gene: TRBV7-2; J gene: TRBJ2-3; CDR3 DNA: TGTGCCAGCAGCTTAGGACTAGCCGGTGATACGCAGTATTTT; CDR3 protein: CASSLGLAGDTQYF